The following is a T cell receptor beta chain sequence with its context. Random hexamers were used to reverse transcribe 0.5 to 1 ug of RNA. The TCR beta CDR3 was amplified by immunoSEQ multiplex PCR across 54 Vbeta, 13 Jbeta. Via MiXCR, TCRdb re-called the immunoSEQ multiplex PCR reads, giving one row per CDR3 protein. The sample yields about 180,000 distinct CDR3 sequences, approximately 95% seen once. The authors carried out high-throughput sequencing of TCR beta. They applied it to CD8+ and CD4+ T cells obtained from blood. This entry comes from a study of CD8 T cells in Susac syndrome. V was cut by 2 bases and J by 5 bases, with 12 bases left in between. The CDR3 consists of 14 residues. Germline V CDR1 and CDR2: MNHEY, SVGAGI.

This sequence originates from a human donor with multiple sclerosis. This chain joins TRBV6-5 and TRBJ1-2; perhaps TRBD1 as D (6 bases). Sequences were obtained from CD8+ T cells from PBMCs. For the CDR3, the DNA is TGTGCCAGCAGTTACAAAACAGGGTCATATGGCTACACCTTC. Its translation is CASSYKTGSYGYTF.